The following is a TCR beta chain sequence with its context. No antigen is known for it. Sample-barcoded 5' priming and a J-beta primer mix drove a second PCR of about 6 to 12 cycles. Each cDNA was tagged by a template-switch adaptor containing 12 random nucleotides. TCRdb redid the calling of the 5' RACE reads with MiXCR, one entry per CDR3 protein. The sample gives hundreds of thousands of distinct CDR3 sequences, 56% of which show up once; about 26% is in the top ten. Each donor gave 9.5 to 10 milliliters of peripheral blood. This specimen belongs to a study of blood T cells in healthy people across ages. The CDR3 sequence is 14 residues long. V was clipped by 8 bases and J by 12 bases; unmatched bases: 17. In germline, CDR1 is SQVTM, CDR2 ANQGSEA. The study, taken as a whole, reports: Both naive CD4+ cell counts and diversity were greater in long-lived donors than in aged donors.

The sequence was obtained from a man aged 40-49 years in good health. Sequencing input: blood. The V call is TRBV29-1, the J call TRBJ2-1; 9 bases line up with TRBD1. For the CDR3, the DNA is TGCAGCTTTACCGGGACAGGGAGACTAGGCGGGCAGTTCTTC. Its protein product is CSFTGTGRLGGQFF.